This TCR beta chain was observed in a study of T-cell memory formation after mild COVID-19. General observations from the study: Some responding clones appeared in pre-infection memory, suggesting cross-reactive memory joined.

TCRdb re-analysed the 5' RACE reads in MiXCR, keeping a single row per CDR3 protein. The table shows 190,000 or so distinct CDR3 sequences, with around 21% occurring only once. As for this clonotype: Its antigen is unidentified.

V lost 4 bases to trimming and J lost 4 bases, with 11 bases between them. Germline assignment: CDR1 SGHRS and CDR2 YFSETQ. The CDR3 spans 13 residues. The chain joins TRBV5-1 to TRBJ1-1, with D tentatively TRBD1 (6 bases). The receptor was derived from an adult woman who had mild COVID-19 (a few samples of this study predate the infection). Cell type and time point are not known. Sequencing used PBMCs or a T cell subset sorted from them (not recorded which). The CDR3 here is CASSPTGFTEAFF. In DNA form, the CDR3 reads TGCGCCAGCAGCCCCACAGGGTTCACTGAAGCTTTCTTT.